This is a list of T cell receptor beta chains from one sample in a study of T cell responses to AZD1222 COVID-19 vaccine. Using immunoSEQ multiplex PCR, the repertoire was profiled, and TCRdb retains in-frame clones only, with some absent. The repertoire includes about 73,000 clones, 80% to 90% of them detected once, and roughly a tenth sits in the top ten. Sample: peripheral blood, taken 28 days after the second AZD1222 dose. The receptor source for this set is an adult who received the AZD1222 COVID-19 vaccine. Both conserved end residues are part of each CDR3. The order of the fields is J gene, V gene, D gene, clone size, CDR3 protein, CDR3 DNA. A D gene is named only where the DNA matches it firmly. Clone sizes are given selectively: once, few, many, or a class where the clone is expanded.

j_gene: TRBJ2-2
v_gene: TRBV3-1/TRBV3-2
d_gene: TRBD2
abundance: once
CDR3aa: CASRQRGGDTGELFF
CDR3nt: TGTGCCAGCAGGCAGCGGGGAGGGGACACCGGGGAGCTGTTTTTT

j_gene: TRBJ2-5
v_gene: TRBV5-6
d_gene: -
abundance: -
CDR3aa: CASSLRALQETQYF
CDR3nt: TGTGCCAGCAGCCTGAGGGCACTCCAAGAGACCCAGTACTTC

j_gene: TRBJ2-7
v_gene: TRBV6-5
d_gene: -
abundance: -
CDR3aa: CASSWGHEQYF
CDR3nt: TGTGCCAGCAGTTGGGGTCACGAGCAGTACTTC

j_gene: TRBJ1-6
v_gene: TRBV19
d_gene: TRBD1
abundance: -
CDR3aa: CASTQQGANSPLHF
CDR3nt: TGTGCCAGTACCCAACAGGGGGCTAATTCACCCCTCCACTTT

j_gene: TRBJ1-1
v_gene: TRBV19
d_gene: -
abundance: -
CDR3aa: CASSRRRGVGANTEAFF
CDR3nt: TGTGCCAGTAGTAGACGCAGGGGAGTGGGGGCAAACACTGAAGCTTTCTTT

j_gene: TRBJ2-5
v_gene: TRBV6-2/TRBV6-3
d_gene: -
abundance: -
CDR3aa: CASSYSRDGTQYF
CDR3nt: TGTGCCAGCAGTTACTCGCGGGACGGGACCCAGTACTTC

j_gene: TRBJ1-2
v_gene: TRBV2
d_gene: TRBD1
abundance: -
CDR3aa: CASGTGIYGYTF
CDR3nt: TGTGCCAGCGGGACAGGGATTTATGGCTACACCTTC

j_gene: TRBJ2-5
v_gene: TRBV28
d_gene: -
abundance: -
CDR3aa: CASSDTFSLATHQETQYF
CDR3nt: TGTGCCAGCAGTGACACCTTCTCCCTAGCGACCCACCAAGAGACCCAGTACTTC

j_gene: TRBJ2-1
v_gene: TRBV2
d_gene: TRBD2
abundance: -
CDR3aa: CASRATSGGMEQFF
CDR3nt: TGTGCCAGCAGGGCTACTAGCGGGGGTATGGAGCAGTTCTTC

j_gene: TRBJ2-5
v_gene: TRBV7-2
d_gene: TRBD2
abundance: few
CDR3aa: CASSYPGTSGRETQYF
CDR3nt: TGTGCCAGCAGCTATCCCGGGACTAGCGGGCGGGAGACCCAGTACTTC

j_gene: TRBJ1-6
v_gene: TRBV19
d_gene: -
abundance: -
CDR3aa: CASTGKGGSPLHF
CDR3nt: TGTGCCAGTACAGGGAAGGGAGGTTCACCCCTCCACTTT

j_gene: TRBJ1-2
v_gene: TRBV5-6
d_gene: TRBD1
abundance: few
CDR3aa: CASSRDRGLGYTF
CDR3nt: TGTGCCAGCAGCCGGGACAGGGGGCTTGGCTACACCTTC

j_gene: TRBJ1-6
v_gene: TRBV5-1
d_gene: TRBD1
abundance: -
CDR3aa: CASRPDRGNSPLHF
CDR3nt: TGCGCCAGCAGACCTGACAGGGGGAATTCACCCCTCCACTTT

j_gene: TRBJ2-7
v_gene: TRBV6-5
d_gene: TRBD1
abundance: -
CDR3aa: CASSYLQGGEQYF
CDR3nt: TGTGCCAGCAGTTACCTACAGGGGGGAGAGCAGTACTTC

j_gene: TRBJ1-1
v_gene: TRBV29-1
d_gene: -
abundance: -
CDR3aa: CSVEGGTGHEAFF
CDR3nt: TGCAGCGTTGAGGGGGGGACGGGCCATGAAGCTTTCTTT

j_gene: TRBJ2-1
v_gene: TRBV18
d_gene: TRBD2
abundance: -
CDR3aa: CASSPPVVGGNEQFF
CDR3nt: TGTGCCAGCTCACCACCGGTCGTGGGGGGGAATGAGCAGTTCTTC

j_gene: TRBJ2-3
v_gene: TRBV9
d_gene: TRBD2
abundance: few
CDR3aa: CASSVAGGGVDTQYF
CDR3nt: TGTGCCAGCAGCGTAGCCGGGGGGGGAGTAGATACGCAGTATTTT

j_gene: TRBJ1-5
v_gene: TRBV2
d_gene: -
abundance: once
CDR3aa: CASSERELEPQHF
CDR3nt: TGTGCCAGCAGTGAAAGGGAGCTCGAGCCCCAGCATTTT

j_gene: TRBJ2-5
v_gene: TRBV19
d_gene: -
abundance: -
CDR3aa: CASSILGQGETQYF
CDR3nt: TGTGCCAGTAGTATACTGGGGCAGGGAGAGACCCAGTACTTC

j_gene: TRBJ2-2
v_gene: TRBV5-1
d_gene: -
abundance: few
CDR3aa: CASSFLGGTGELFF
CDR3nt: TGCGCCAGCAGCTTCCTGGGCGGAACCGGGGAGCTGTTTTTT

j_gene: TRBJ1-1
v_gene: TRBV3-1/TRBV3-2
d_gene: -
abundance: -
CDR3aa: CASSRGVGHTEAFF
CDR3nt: TGTGCCAGCAGCCGAGGGGTGGGGCACACTGAAGCTTTCTTT

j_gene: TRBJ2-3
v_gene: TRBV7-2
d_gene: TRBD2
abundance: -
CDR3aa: CASSLLPTSGGPDTQYF
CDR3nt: TGTGCCAGCAGCTTGCTACCGACTAGCGGGGGGCCGGATACGCAGTATTTT

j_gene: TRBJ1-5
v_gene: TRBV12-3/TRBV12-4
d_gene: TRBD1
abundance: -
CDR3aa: CASRPGQGQPQHF
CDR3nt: TGTGCCAGCAGGCCAGGACAGGGGCAGCCCCAGCATTTT

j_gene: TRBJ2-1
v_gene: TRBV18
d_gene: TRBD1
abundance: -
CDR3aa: CASQTGAGHEQFF
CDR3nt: TGTGCCAGCCAGACAGGGGCTGGACATGAGCAGTTCTTC

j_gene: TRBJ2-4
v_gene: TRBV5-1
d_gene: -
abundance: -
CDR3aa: CASSLGGLPRNIQYF
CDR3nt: TGCGCCAGCAGCTTGGGCGGCCTCCCCCGAAACATTCAGTACTTC

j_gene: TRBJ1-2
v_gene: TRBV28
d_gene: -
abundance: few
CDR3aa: CASSPDGSHYGYTF
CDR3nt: TGTGCCAGCAGTCCGGACGGTTCCCACTATGGCTACACCTTC

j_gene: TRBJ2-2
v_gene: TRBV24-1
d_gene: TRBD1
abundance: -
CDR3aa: CATGDRGTGELFF
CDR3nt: TGTGCCACCGGCGACAGGGGAACCGGGGAGCTGTTTTTT

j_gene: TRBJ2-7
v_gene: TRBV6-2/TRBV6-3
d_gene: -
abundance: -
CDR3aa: CASSRADWWGEQYF
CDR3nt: TGTGCCAGCAGTCGCGCGGACTGGTGGGGCGAGCAGTACTTC

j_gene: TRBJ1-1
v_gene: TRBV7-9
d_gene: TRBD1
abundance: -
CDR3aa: CASSLTGTGTTEAFF
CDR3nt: TGTGCCAGCAGCCTCACCGGGACAGGGACCACTGAAGCTTTCTTT

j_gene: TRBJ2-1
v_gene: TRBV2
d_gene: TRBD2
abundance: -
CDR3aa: CASSDRLAGYNEQFF
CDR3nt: TGTGCCAGCAGTGATCGCCTAGCGGGATACAATGAGCAGTTCTTC

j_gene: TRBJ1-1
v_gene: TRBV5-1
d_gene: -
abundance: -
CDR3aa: CASSSEGGTRGNTEAFF
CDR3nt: TGCGCCAGCAGCTCCGAGGGGGGCACCCGGGGTAACACTGAAGCTTTCTTT

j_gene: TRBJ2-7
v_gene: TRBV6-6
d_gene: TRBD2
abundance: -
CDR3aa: CATMGRATTYEQYF
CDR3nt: TGTGCCACAATGGGGAGGGCCACAACCTACGAGCAGTACTTC

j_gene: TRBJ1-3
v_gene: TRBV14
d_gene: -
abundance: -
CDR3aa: CASSLGKVAGNTIYF
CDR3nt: TGTGCCAGCAGCCTGGGCAAAGTCGCCGGAAACACCATATATTTT

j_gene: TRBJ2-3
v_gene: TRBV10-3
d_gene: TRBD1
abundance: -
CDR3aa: CAISARDRGTSTDTQYF
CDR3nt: TGTGCCATCAGTGCGCGGGACAGGGGGACTAGCACAGATACGCAGTATTTT

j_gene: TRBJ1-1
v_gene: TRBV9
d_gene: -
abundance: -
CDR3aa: CASSAGLGDTEAFF
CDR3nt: TGTGCCAGCAGCGCAGGGTTAGGGGACACTGAAGCTTTCTTT

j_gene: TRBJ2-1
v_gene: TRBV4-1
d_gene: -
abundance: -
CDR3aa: CASSQGGNEQFF
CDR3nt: TGCGCCAGCAGCCAAGGGGGCAATGAGCAGTTCTTC

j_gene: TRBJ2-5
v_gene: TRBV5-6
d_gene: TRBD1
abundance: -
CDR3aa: CASSQGASIQETQYF
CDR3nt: TGTGCCAGCAGCCAGGGGGCGTCGATTCAAGAGACCCAGTACTTC

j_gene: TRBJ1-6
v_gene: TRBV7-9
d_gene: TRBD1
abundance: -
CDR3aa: CASSPSGQGANSPLHF
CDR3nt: TGTGCCAGCAGCCCTAGCGGGCAGGGGGCGAATTCACCCCTCCACTTT

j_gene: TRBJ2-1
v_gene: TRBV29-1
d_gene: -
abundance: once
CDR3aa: CSVVQGSVDNEQFF
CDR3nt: TGCAGCGTTGTCCAGGGTAGCGTCGACAATGAGCAGTTCTTC

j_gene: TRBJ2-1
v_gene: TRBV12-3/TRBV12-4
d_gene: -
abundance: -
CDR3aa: CASSSALYNEQFF
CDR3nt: TGTGCCAGCAGCTCCGCCCTCTACAATGAGCAGTTCTTC

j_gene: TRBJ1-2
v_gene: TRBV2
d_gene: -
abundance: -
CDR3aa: CASSPGEGYGYTF
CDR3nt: TGTGCCAGTTCCCCAGGGGAAGGGTATGGCTACACCTTC

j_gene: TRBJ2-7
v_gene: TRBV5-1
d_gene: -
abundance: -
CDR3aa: CASSLDGRRAYEQYF
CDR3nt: TGCGCCAGCAGCTTGGACGGGAGACGGGCCTACGAGCAGTACTTC

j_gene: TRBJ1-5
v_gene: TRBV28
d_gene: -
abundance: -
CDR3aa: CASSPRGDGNQPQHF
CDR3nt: TGTGCCAGCAGTCCCAGGGGAGATGGCAATCAGCCCCAGCATTTT

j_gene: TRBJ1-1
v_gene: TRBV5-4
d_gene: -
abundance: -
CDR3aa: CASSLDRNTEAFF
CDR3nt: TGTGCCAGCAGCTTGGACAGGAACACTGAAGCTTTCTTT

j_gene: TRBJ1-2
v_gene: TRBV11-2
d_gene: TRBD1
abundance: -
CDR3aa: CASSYSGQGAPNTF
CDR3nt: TGTGCCAGCAGCTACTCGGGACAGGGGGCTCCCAACACCTTC

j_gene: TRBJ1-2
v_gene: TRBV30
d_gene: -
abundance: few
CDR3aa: CAWSVPAPSPLGKTF
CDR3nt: TGTGCCTGGAGTGTACCCGCCCCCTCACCCCTCGGGAAGACCTTC

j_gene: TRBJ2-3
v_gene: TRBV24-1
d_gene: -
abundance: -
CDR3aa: CATSDYPGGDTQYF
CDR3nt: TGTGCCACCAGTGACTACCCAGGGGGGGATACGCAGTATTTT

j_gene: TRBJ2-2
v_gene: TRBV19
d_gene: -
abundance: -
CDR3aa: CASSIGRTTVGTGELFF
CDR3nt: TGTGCCAGTAGTATAGGAAGGACTACGGTGGGGACCGGGGAGCTGTTTTTT

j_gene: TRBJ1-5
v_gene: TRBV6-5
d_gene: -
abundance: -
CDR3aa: CASSYSTGRGQPQHF
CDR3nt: TGTGCCAGCAGTTACTCAACTGGGCGCGGGCAGCCCCAGCATTTT

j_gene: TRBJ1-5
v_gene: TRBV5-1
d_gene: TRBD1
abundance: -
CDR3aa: CASSLAGGGDQPQHF
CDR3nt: TGCGCCAGCAGCTTGGCCGGAGGGGGCGATCAGCCCCAGCATTTT

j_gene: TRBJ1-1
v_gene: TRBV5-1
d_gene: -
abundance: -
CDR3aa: CASSLAAVNTEAFF
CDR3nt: TGCGCCAGCAGCTTGGCCGCAGTGAACACTGAAGCTTTCTTT

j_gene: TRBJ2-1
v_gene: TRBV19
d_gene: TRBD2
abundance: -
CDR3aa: CASSSRTSGGVYNEQFF
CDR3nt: TGTGCCAGTAGTTCCAGGACTAGCGGGGGGGTTTACAATGAGCAGTTCTTC

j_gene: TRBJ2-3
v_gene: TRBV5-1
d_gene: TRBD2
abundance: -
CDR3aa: CASSLVGLGTDTQYF
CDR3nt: TGCGCCAGCAGCTTGGTGGGACTAGGCACAGATACGCAGTATTTT

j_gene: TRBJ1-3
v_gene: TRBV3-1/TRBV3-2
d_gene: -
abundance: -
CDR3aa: CASSPRDAKFYSGNTIYF
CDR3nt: TGTGCCAGCAGCCCCCGGGACGCAAAGTTCTACTCTGGAAACACCATATATTTT

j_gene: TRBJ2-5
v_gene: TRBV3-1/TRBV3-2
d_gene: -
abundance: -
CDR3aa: CASSQETTPTQYF
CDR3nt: TGTGCCAGCAGCCAAGAGACTACCCCAACCCAGTACTTC